What follows is one T cell receptor (beta chain) and its context. Its target is not known. The germline V gene encodes CDR1 MDHEN and CDR2 SYDVKM. V lost 8 bases, J lost 1 base, and 15 bases lay in between. This CDR3 comprises 14 residues. Assay used: immunoSEQ multiplex PCR; TCRdb lists only in-frame clones, some missing. The table shows about 72,000 clones, with around 86% occurring only once. The data were taken from a study of T cell responses to AZD1222 COVID-19 vaccine. Study findings and constraints: Spike was spanned by vaccine-associated CD4 TCRs, with dominance at 160-218 and 743-854. After two AZD1222 doses, spike-specific TCR breadth and depth rose versus day 0. The repertoires were collected only after the peak T cell response. The donor group comprised mostly white British people and more females; the analysis possibly underestimated clonal diversity.

Sequenced here: peripheral blood, sampled on day 0 of AZD1222 vaccination. This receptor was identified in an adult in good health. The rearrangement links TRBV28 to TRBJ2-7; possibly TRBD1 for D (5 bases). The CDR3 nucleotides are TGTGCCAGCGGTAAAGGCAGGGCTTCCTACGAGCAGTACTTC. Residues: CASGKGRASYEQYF.